One sample yielded the 10 T cell receptor beta chains listed below, sequenced in a study of tumor-infiltrating lymphocytes in primary liver carcinoma (dated by TCRdb to about 2017). The run used an Illumina HiSeq 2500. TCRbeta-specific cDNA was reverse-transcribed from around 0.45 ug total RNA using a constant-region primer and ProtoScript II reverse transcriptase. The TCRbeta libraries were prepared through three rounds of nested multiplex PCR following a slightly modified ARM-PCR procedure. Each of the first two PCR rounds ran for roughly 11 cycles and used multiplex TRBV1-TRBV30 forward primers together with a Cbeta reverse primer. TCRdb reworked the public reads: Q25 trimming with fastp, MiXCR clone assembly, productive beta chains retained. Each CDR3 protein gets just one entry, which takes the most common genes and DNA from the rows behind it. Here the sample has roughly 120,000 distinct CDR3 sequences; 60% to 80% occur a single time. The ten largest make up roughly 7.9% of the sample.

Without any cell sorting, total RNA and DNA were extracted together from about 20-30 mg of bulk tissue using the AllPrep DNA/RNA mini kit. The sequenced sample consisted of liver tumor tissue from sampling region 3. The cell subset or site label of this sample denotes: tumor region T3, left-lateral pole. The source of these receptors is a woman aged 60-75 years with primary liver carcinoma and hepatitis B virus infection.

On this clonotype: Since no conserved phenylalanine or tryptophan closes the CDR3, a read error is the likely cause. The chain has TRBV11-1 and TRBJ2-7, with D maybe TRBD1 (5 bases). The CDR3 covers 15 residues. V shed 1 base and J shed 7 bases, with 17 bases lying between them. Germline CDR1 is SGHAT and CDR2 is FQDESV (reference sequence). This CDR3 is CASSLGGLLKGEQYL. Written as DNA, the CDR3 is TGTGCCAGCAGCTTAGGGGGTCTCCTAAAGGGGGAGCAGTACCTC.

On this clonotype itself: The conserved closing phenylalanine or tryptophan is absent in this CDR3, likely reflecting a read error. CDR3 amino acids: CSIASGETNEQFS. CDR3 nucleotides: TGCAGCATTGCTAGCGGGGAGACCAATGAGCAGTTCTCC. The rearrangement joins TRBV29-1 to TRBJ2-1, with 9 bases lining up with TRBD2. The V and J ends lost 8 bases and 6 bases, in that order; junction bases with no gene match: 8. Germline CDR1 SQVTM, CDR2 ANQGSEA. This CDR3 has 13 residues.

Of note for this clonotype: With a much larger clone just one base away, this may be a read error. The chain has TRBV29-1 and TRBJ2-3, with D perhaps TRBD1 or TRBD2 (5 bases each). The CDR3 has 12 amino acids. CDR1 is SQVTM and CDR2 is ANQGSEA in the germline V gene. CDR3 sequence (DNA): TGCAGCTTTGAAGGGACGGGCGACACGCAGTATTTT. As protein: CSFEGTGDTQYF.

This clonotype has a handful of counts. A read error may produce the germline difference seen at one junction end. J is TRBJ2-1 and V is TRBV20-1; 7 bases are a match to TRBD1. CDR3 size: 14 residues. Germline V CDR1 and CDR2: DFQATT, SNEGSKA (reference sequence). The CDR3, as DNA: TGCAGTGCGCCGACAGGGTTTCTTTACAATGAGCAGTTTTTC. It specifies CSAPTGFLYNEQFF.

The J gene is TRBJ2-3, the V gene TRBV6-1, with D uncertain. Germline CDR1 reads MNHNS; CDR2 reads SASEGT. Trimming left V 3 bases short and J 12 bases short, with 19 bases between. The CDR3 length is 14 residues. CDR3 loop: CASSDGGPTETQYF. DNA for the CDR3: TGTGCCAGCAGTGATGGTGGCCCTACAGAAACACAGTATTTT.

Notes on this clonotype: Relative to the germline gene, one junction end is altered; a read error may explain this. The V and J genes are TRBV11-2 and TRBJ2-7; unclear D gene. Germline V gene sequence: CDR1 SGHAT, CDR2 FQNNGV. There are 12 residues in the CDR3. This CDR3 is CAGSTPTRKEYF. CDR3 sequence (DNA): TGTGCCGGCAGCACCCCAACCCGTAAGGAGTACTTC.

In its sample, this clonotype was seen many times. The chain is built from TRBV7-9 and TRBJ2-1; 7 positions match TRBD2. The germline V gene encodes CDR1 SEHNR and CDR2 FQNEAQ (reference sequence). CDR3 length: 17 residues. Trimming took 3 bases from V and 3 from J; bases not matched to a gene: 11. The CDR3 DNA reads TGTGCCAGCAGCTTCCCCCTGGGGGGAGGGATCTACAATGAGCAGTTCTTC. It codes for CASSFPLGGGIYNEQFF.

Notes on this clonotype: The junction departs from the called germline gene at one end, perhaps through a read error. The rearrangement links TRBV11-1 to TRBJ2-2; possibly TRBD2 for D (5 bases). The length of the CDR3 is 15 residues. CDR1 and CDR2 from the germline V gene are SGHAT and FQDESV (reference sequence). This CDR3 is CASSPEPLQAGELSF. The CDR3 region has the DNA TGTGCCAGCAGTCCCGAGCCGCTTCAGGCCGGGGAGCTGTCTTTT.

Concerning this clonotype: At one end, the junction sequence differs from germline, possibly due to a read error. The rearrangement uses TRBV12-5 and TRBJ1-1; D is perhaps TRBD1 (5 bases). Germline values: CDR1 LGHNT, CDR2 FRNRAP. The CDR3 runs 15 residues. The CDR3 spells CAGGLWQGGTREASF. CDR3 nucleotides: TGTGCTGGTGGTTTGTGGCAGGGAGGGACCCGTGAAGCTTCCTTT.

This clonotype was seen at least ten times. V is TRBV5-5 and J is TRBJ2-1; D gene uncertain. Germline CDR1 reads SGHKS; CDR2 reads YYEKEE (reference sequence). This CDR3 has 12 amino acids. Trimming pared 3 bases from V and 6 bases from J, leaving 7 bases between. In DNA, the CDR3 is TGTGCCAGCAGCTCCTACTCCAATGAGCAGTTCTTC. It encodes CASSSYSNEQFF.